This TCR beta chain was sequenced during a study of Ad26.COV2.S vaccination and SARS-CoV-2 variants. Indicated treatment: about 20 received Ad26.COV2.S at low or high dose, single or two shots; about 5 received placebo; per-sample allocation not given. At day 63 after the first vaccine or placebo injection, samples were drawn. Only in-frame clones appear in the TCRdb table, and some are missing; sequencing was by immunoSEQ multiplex PCR. The profile covers under 550,000 clones, with about nine tenths appearing a single time and more than 10% taken by the ten largest. V shed 0 bases and J 6 bases; nucleotides not matched to a gene: 4. Germline V gene lookup returns CDR1 LNHDA and CDR2 SQIVND (reference sequence). The CDR3 sequence is 15 residues long.

The TCR was taken from a person between 18 and 65 years old who received the Ad26.COV2.S COVID-19 vaccine or a placebo. The sequencing here drew on peripheral blood, taken in a trial of Ad26.COV2.S vaccine versus placebo. The chain uses TRBV19 and TRBJ2-1; TRBD1 agrees at 8 bases. The CDR3 sequence is CASSIDRGLLNEQFF. DNA of the CDR3: TGTGCCAGTAGTATAGACAGGGGGCTACTCAATGAGCAGTTCTTC.